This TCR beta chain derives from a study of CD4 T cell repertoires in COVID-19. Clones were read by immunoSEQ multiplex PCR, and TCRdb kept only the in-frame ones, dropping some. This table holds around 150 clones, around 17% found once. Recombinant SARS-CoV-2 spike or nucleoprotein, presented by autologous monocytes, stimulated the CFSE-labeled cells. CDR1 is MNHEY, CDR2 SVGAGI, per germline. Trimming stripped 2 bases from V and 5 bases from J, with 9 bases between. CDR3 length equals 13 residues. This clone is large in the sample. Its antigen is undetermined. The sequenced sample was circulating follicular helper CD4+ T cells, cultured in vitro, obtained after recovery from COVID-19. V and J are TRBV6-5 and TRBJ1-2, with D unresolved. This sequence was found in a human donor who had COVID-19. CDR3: CASSYREGYGYTF. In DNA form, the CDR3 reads TGTGCCAGCAGTTACAGGGAAGGTTATGGCTACACCTTC.